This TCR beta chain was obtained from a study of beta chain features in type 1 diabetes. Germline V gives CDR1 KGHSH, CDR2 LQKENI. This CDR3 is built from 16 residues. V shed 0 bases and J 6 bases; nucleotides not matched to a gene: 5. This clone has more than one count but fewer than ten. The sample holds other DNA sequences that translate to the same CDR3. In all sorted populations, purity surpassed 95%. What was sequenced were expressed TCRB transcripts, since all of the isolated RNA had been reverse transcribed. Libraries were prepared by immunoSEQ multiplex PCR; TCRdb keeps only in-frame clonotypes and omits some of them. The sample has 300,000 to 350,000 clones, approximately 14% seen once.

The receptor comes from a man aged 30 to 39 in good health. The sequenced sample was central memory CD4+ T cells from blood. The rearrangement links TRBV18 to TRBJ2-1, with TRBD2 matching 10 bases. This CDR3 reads CASSPPQREGLNEQFF. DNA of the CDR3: TGTGCCAGCTCACCACCACAGCGGGAGGGCCTCAATGAGCAGTTCTTC.